This TCR beta chain was captured in a study of blood T cell repertoires in COVID-19. Study at large: Samples representing acute and convalescent COVID-19 were sourced from the United States, Italy and Spain. Sample material is recorded as cDNA or gDNA derived from T cells, B-cell-depleted T cells, or PBMCs.

The CDR3 has 14 amino acids. Between the trimmed V and J ends, which lost 5 bases and 3 bases, there was a span of 14 bases. The germline V gene has CDR1 SEHNR and CDR2 FQNEAQ (reference sequence). How the authors handled the data: Amplification of reference gene primers was used by the study to estimate nucleated cell counts. Assay: immunoSEQ multiplex PCR; the TCRdb copy retains only in-frame clones and omits some. The DNA was the basis for D and trimming; V, J and clone size are from that table. The sample lists about 240,000 clones; more than 85% were seen once. Specimen: peripheral blood. The sequence derives from a woman in her seventies with active or convalescent COVID-19. J is TRBJ2-7 and V is TRBV7-9, with D perhaps TRBD1 (6 bases). The CDR3 region has the DNA TGTGCCAGCAGCAGACAGGAGTATGACTACGAGCAGTACTTC. Translating it yields CASSRQEYDYEQYF.